Below, 30 T cell receptor beta chains from the same sample are listed, as sequenced in a study of spatial heterogeneity in lung cancer. The time point is: sample taken at primary tumor resection. Material for sequencing was whole RNA from tumor, nontumor lung or frozen PBMC, left unsorted. TCRdb redid the calling of the 5' RACE reads with MiXCR, one entry per CDR3 protein. Of 60,000 to 80,000 distinct CDR3 sequences listed, more than 10% are singletons. Sequenced here: PBMCs, sampled at surgery. Receptor source: a male donor with early-stage non-small cell lung cancer.

This clonotype occurred a few times. The chain uses TRBV5-4 and TRBJ1-4; 7 bases fit TRBD1. The V gene's germline CDR1 is SGHNT and CDR2 YYREEE (reference sequence). Losses at the gene ends were 5 bases for V and 8 bases for J; bases not matched to a gene: 6. The length of the CDR3 is 13 residues. This chain's CDR3 is CASREQGREKLFF. In DNA, the CDR3 is TGTGCCAGCAGGGAACAGGGGAGGGAAAAACTGTTTTTT.

This clonotype has ten or more counts. The J gene is TRBJ2-7, the V gene TRBV4-3, with D tentatively TRBD1 (7 bases). V was cut by 8 bases and J by 7 bases, with 24 bases left in between. This CDR3 spans 15 amino acids. Germline V gene data show CDR1 as LGHNA and CDR2 as YSLEER. The CDR3 loop reads CASSPTGTAGLEQYF. The CDR3 region has the DNA TGCGCCAGCTCCCCGACGGGGACAGCGGGTTTGGAGCAGTACTTC.

Points on this clonotype: Given a much more abundant clone one base away, this may be a read error. V gene TRBV10-3 combines with J gene TRBJ1-6; no firm D call. Trimming removed 10 bases from V and 5 bases from J, with 12 bases in between. Germline V gene data show CDR1 as ENHRY and CDR2 as SYGVKD. The CDR3 has 13 amino acids. The CDR3 bases are TGTGCCAACCAAGCTTTCGATAATTCACCCCTCCACTTT. Translation gives CANQAFDNSPLHF.

This chain uses TRBV29-1 with TRBJ2-7; 8 nucleotides align to TRBD2. J lost 5 bases, V lost 6 bases, and 12 bases had no gene match. Germline CDR1 SQVTM, CDR2 ANQGSEA. This CDR3 is built from 14 residues. The CDR3: CSVEVTAGLDEQYF. Here the CDR3 DNA reads TGCAGCGTCGAGGTAACAGCGGGACTAGACGAGCAGTACTTC.

The J gene is TRBJ2-2, the V gene TRBV5-1; 13 nucleotides match TRBD2. The CDR3 has 15 residues. Per germline, CDR1 SGHRS and CDR2 YFSETQ. Trimming removed 6 bases from V and 4 bases from J; junction bases left unmatched: 3. The CDR3 region has the DNA TGCGCCAGCACCCGGACTAGCGGGGGCACCGGGGAGCTGTTTTTT. This translates into CASTRTSGGTGELFF. The variable domain in full, completed from reference TRBV5-1 and TRBJ2-2, reads KAGVTQTPRYLIKTRGQQVTLSCSPISGHRSVSWYQQTPGQGLQFLFEYFSETQRNKGNFPGRFSGRQFSNSRSEMNVSTLELGDSALYLCASTRTSGGTGELFFGEGSRLTVL.

V and J are TRBV5-4 and TRBJ1-2; 9 positions agree with TRBD1. Germline CDR1 is SGHNT and CDR2 is YYREEE (reference sequence). V was pared by 4 bases and J by 0 bases, with 7 bases of the junction left unmatched. The CDR3 runs 16 residues. CDR3 DNA: TGTGCCAGCAGCCAGGTCCGGGACAGGGCTAACTATGGCTACACCTTC. Protein: CASSQVRDRANYGYTF. Full variable domain (missing parts from reference TRBV5-4 and TRBJ1-2): ETGVTQSPTHLIKTRGQQVTLRCSSQSGHNTVSWYQQALGQGPQFIFQYYREEENGRGNFPPRFSGLQFPNYSSELNVNALELDDSALYLCASSQVRDRANYGYTFGSGTRLTVV.

This clonotype showed up just a few times. This rearrangement joins TRBV5-6 to TRBJ2-5; 14 bases are a match to TRBD2. Germline loops: CDR1 SGHDT, CDR2 YYEEEE. The CDR3 totals 17 residues. J gave up 3 bases and V 1 base, and 5 bases lay outside the gene matches. In DNA form, the CDR3 reads TGTGCCAGCAGCTTGCGACTAGCGGGAGGGCCAGAAGAGACCCAGTACTTC. Translating gives CASSLRLAGGPEETQYF.

This clonotype was counted many times. The V gene is TRBV9, the J gene TRBJ2-5; D remains ambiguous. The germline CDR1 and CDR2 sequences are SGDLS and YYNGEE. The CDR3 is 13 residues long. With 0 bases removed from V and 7 bases from J, the gap between germline ends came to 10 bases. Written as DNA, the CDR3 is TGTGCCAGCAGCGTAGAGAGTCGCGGGACCCAGTACTTC. It translates to CASSVESRGTQYF.

The chain carries TRBV30 and TRBJ1-1, with D perhaps matching TRBD1 (6 bases). The germline V and J ends were trimmed by 2 bases and 2 bases, with 12 bases remaining between them. In germline, CDR1 is GTSNPN, CDR2 SVGIG (reference sequence). This CDR3 has 14 residues. The CDR3 spells CAWSSGTINTEAFF. For the CDR3, the DNA is TGTGCCTGGAGTTCCGGGACAATAAACACTGAAGCTTTCTTT.

This clonotype was recorded at least ten times. The chain couples TRBV6-6 to TRBJ1-1, with unresolved D. Trimming stripped 5 bases from V and 1 base from J, with 8 bases between. Germline V gene data show CDR1 as MNHNY and CDR2 as SVGAGI (reference sequence). The CDR3 contains 13 residues. Here the CDR3 DNA reads TGTGCCAGCAGTCAAGGCGGGAACACTGAAGCTTTCTTT. Residues: CASSQGGNTEAFF.

This clonotype was seen only a few times. V is TRBV25-1 and J is TRBJ2-7; D is perhaps TRBD1 or TRBD2 (5 bases each). The CDR3 sequence is 15 residues long. Germline V gene lookup returns CDR1 MGHDK and CDR2 SYGVNS. The V end lost 2 bases, the J end lost 0 bases, and 11 bases lay between the germline ends. CDR3 bases: TGTGCCAGCAGTGAAGTAGGGGACCTCTCCTACGAGCAGTACTTC. This sequence encodes CASSEVGDLSYEQYF.

This clonotype was detected a few times. The V and J genes are TRBV28 and TRBJ2-1; 10 nucleotides agree with TRBD2. The V segment lost 6 bases and the J segment 5 bases; nucleotides outside the gene matches: 7. This CDR3 spans 15 amino acids. The V gene's germline CDR1 is MDHEN and CDR2 SYDVKM. Here the CDR3 DNA reads TGTGCCAGCAGCCCAACCGGGACTAGCGACAATGAGCAGTTCTTC. Protein: CASSPTGTSDNEQFF.

In this sample, this clonotype turned up a few times. The chain employs TRBV5-1 and TRBJ2-7, with D perhaps given as TRBD1 or TRBD2 (5 bases each). This CDR3 is built from 14 residues. Germline V lookup: CDR1 SGHRS, CDR2 YFSETQ. Between the trimmed V and J ends, which lost 1 base and 2 bases, there was a span of 10 bases. The CDR3 sequence is CASSLHGTAYEQYF. CDR3 in DNA: TGCGCCAGCAGCTTGCACGGGACCGCCTACGAGCAGTACTTC.

The chain uses TRBV2 and TRBJ1-5; 11 bases map to TRBD1. V shed 8 bases, J shed 9 bases, and the junction held 6 bases outside the gene matches. Looked up from germline, CDR1 is SNHLY and CDR2 is FYNNEI. The CDR3 loop spans 13 amino acids. Here the CDR3 reads CASGGQGAWPQHF. CDR3 coding DNA: TGTGCCAGCGGAGGACAGGGGGCCTGGCCCCAGCATTTT.

This clonotype was recorded many times. The J gene is TRBJ2-7, the V gene TRBV27; D call uncertain. The CDR3 loop spans 14 amino acids. Per germline, CDR1 MNHEY and CDR2 SMNVEV (reference sequence). The ends were cut back, 7 bases at V and 1 base at J, with 14 bases in the middle. This chain's CDR3 is CASMQAGQSYEQYF. The CDR3, as DNA: TGTGCCAGCATGCAGGCAGGCCAATCCTACGAGCAGTACTTC.

The table lists this clonotype with many counts. J is TRBJ2-7 and V is TRBV18; D not certain. The V gene's germline CDR1 is KGHSH and CDR2 LQKENI. This CDR3 has 14 residues. V lost 2 bases to trimming and J lost 3 bases, with 11 bases between them. CDR3 region: CASSPKLSNYEQYF. In nucleotides, the CDR3 is TGTGCCAGCTCACCAAAGCTTAGTAACTACGAGCAGTACTTC.

J is TRBJ1-1 and V is TRBV6-5; D is undetermined. Per germline, CDR1 MNHEY and CDR2 SVGAGI. CDR3 length: 13 residues. V lost 0 bases to trimming and J lost 6 bases, with 8 bases between them. The CDR3 sequence: CASSYSLVAEAFF. The DNA for the CDR3 is TGTGCCAGCAGTTACTCGTTGGTGGCTGAAGCTTTCTTT.

This clonotype showed up just a few times. This chain connects TRBV5-1 to TRBJ2-3; 8 bases are shared with TRBD2. The germline V gene encodes CDR1 SGHRS and CDR2 YFSETQ. This CDR3 spans 17 amino acids. V was clipped by 5 bases and J by 3 bases; unmatched bases: 14. CDR3 residues: CASSLSTSADGTDTQYF. In DNA, the CDR3 is TGCGCCAGCAGTCTATCGACTAGCGCGGATGGGACAGATACGCAGTATTTT.

This clonotype was detected only a few times. V and J are TRBV6-2 or TRBV6-3 and TRBJ2-1, with D tentatively TRBD1 (5 bases). V was shortened by 5 bases and J by 2 bases, with 13 bases between the two germline ends. Germline V gene lookup returns CDR1 MNHEY and CDR2 SVGEGT. The length of the CDR3 is 15 residues. CDR3 nucleotides: TGTGCCAGCAGTCTCGACAGAGTACCCTACAATGAGCAGTTCTTC. Protein product: CASSLDRVPYNEQFF.

The V and J genes are TRBV27 and TRBJ2-1; unclear D gene. The CDR3 is 13 amino acids. Germline V gene data show CDR1 as MNHEY and CDR2 as SMNVEV (reference sequence). V was pared by 5 bases and J by 8 bases, with 13 bases between. The CDR3 loop reads CASSQTLWDEQFF. In DNA, the CDR3 is TGTGCCAGCAGTCAGACCCTCTGGGATGAGCAGTTCTTC.

In this sample, this clonotype turned up many times. The rearrangement links TRBV2 to TRBJ2-1; D remains unclear. Germline assignment: CDR1 SNHLY and CDR2 FYNNEI. The CDR3 has 15 amino acids. Trimming cost V 6 bases and J 6 bases, with 18 bases left between them. In DNA, the CDR3 is TGTGCCAGCAGGCTAGAGAGGCAGTGGGGCAATGAGCAGTTCTTC. This gives the protein CASRLERQWGNEQFF.

This clonotype was counted only a few times. The J gene is TRBJ2-3, the V gene TRBV9; D might be TRBD1 (5 bases). Between the trimmed V and J ends, which lost 3 bases and 1 base, there was a span of 9 bases. Germline values: CDR1 SGDLS, CDR2 YYNGEE. The CDR3 has 14 amino acids. CDR3 DNA: TGTGCCAGCAGCGGGGGCAGACGCACAGATACGCAGTATTTT. It codes for CASSGGRRTDTQYF.

This clonotype was seen a few times. The chain recombines TRBV7-9 with TRBJ2-7, with D hard to call. The V end was cut by 4 bases, the J end by 4 bases, with 14 bases between. This CDR3 has 14 residues. From germline, CDR1 is SEHNR and CDR2 FQNEAQ (reference sequence). The CDR3 DNA reads as TGTGCCAGCAGCTCCCCGAGTATGGGATACGAGCAGTACTTC. Translated: CASSSPSMGYEQYF.

The chain links TRBV10-3 to TRBJ1-2; D is unclear. Trimming took off 6 bases at V and 8 bases at J, with 10 bases between the two ends. The V gene's germline CDR1 is ENHRY and CDR2 SYGVKD. CDR3 size: 11 residues. CDR3 sequence: CAISFPGGYTF. The CDR3 DNA is TGTGCCATCAGCTTCCCCGGCGGCTACACCTTC.

The chain employs TRBV20-1 and TRBJ1-2; D is unclear. Trimming stripped 6 bases from V and 3 bases from J, with 11 bases between. CDR1 and CDR2 (germline): DFQATT, SNEGSKA (reference sequence). The CDR3 is 12 residues long. The CDR3 DNA is TGCAGTGCCTCGGCGCTGGACTATGGCTACACCTTC. This translates into CSASALDYGYTF.

This clonotype has a handful of counts. This sequence joins TRBV29-1 and TRBJ2-2; maybe TRBD1 (6 bases). This CDR3 has 15 amino acids. Trimming pared 6 bases from V and 5 bases from J, leaving 19 bases between. Germline CDR1 reads SQVTM; CDR2 reads ANQGSEA. The CDR3 DNA is TGCAGCGTCAAACTACCGGGACAAGAGACCGGGGAGCTGTTTTTT. Its translation is CSVKLPGQETGELFF.

This chain uses TRBV6-1 with TRBJ2-3; 8 bases fit TRBD1. The CDR3 has 16 amino acids. Trimming cost V 4 bases and J 0 bases; bases outside gene matches: 6. The germline gives CDR1 MNHNS, CDR2 SASEGT. In DNA form, the CDR3 reads TGTGCCAGCAGTGCCAGGGGGCAGGGCAGCACAGATACGCAGTATTTT. Translating it yields CASSARGQGSTDTQYF.

This clonotype was seen many times. The chain couples TRBV5-1 to TRBJ2-7, with TRBD2 identical over 10 bases. J was trimmed by 3 bases and V by 4 bases; bases with no gene match: 10. The CDR3 runs 16 residues. Germline-derived CDR1 and CDR2 are SGHRS and YFSETQ. The CDR3 loop reads CASSQGLARLGYEQYF. In nucleotides, the CDR3 is TGCGCCAGCAGCCAGGGACTAGCGCGTCTGGGCTACGAGCAGTACTTC.

The CDR3 nucleotides read TGTGCCAGCAGCTCTCCGGGGACAAACATTCAGTACTTC. Residues: CASSSPGTNIQYF. This chain uses TRBV11-2 with TRBJ2-4; D possibly uses TRBD1 or TRBD2 (5 bases each). CDR3 length: 13 amino acids. Germline V lookup: CDR1 SGHAT, CDR2 FQNNGV. Trimming cost V 4 bases and J 6 bases, with 10 bases left between them.

Ten or more counts support this clonotype. The V gene is TRBV29-1, the J gene TRBJ2-7, with unresolved D. V was trimmed by 3 bases and J by 1 base, leaving 16 bases between them. Germline-derived CDR1 and CDR2 are SQVTM and ANQGSEA. There are 15 residues in the CDR3. This CDR3 is CSVEPASLHSYEQYF. CDR3 nucleotides: TGCAGCGTTGAGCCAGCCTCTCTTCATTCCTACGAGCAGTACTTC.